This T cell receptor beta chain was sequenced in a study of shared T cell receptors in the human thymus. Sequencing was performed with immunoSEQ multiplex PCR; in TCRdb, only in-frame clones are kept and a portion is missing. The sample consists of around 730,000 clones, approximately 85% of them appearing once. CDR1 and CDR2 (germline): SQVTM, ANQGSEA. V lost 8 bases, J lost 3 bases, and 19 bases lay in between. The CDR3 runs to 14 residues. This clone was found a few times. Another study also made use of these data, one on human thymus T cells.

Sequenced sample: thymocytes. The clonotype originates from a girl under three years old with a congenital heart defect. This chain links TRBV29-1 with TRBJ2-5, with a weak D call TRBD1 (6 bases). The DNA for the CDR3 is TGCAGCTTTGCCGCCCGACAGGCCGAAGAGACCCAGTACTTC. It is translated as CSFAARQAEETQYF.